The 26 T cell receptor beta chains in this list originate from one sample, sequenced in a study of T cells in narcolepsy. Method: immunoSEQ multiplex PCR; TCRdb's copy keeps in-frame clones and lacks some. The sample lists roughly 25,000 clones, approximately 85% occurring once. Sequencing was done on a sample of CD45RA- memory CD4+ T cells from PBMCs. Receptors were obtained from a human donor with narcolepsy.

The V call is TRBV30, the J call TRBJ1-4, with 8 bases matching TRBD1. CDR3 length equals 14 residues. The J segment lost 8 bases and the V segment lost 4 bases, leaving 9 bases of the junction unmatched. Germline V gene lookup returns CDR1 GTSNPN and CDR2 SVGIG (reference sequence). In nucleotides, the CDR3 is TGTGCCTGGACCGGACAGGGCGGGTACGAAAAACTGTTTTTT. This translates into CAWTGQGGYEKLFF.

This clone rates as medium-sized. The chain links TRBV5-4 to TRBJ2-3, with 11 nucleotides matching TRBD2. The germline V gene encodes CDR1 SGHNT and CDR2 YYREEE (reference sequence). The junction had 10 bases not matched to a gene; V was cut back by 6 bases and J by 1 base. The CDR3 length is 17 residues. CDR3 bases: TGTGCCAGCACCTCTAGCGGGAGGTCAACCGGCACAGATACGCAGTATTTT. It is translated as CASTSSGRSTGTDTQYF.

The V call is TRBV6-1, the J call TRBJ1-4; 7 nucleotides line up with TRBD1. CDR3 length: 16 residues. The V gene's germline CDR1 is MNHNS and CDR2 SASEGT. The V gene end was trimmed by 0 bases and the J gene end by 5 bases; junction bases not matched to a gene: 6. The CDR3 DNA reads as TGTGCCAGCAGTGAAGCTAGGGGGCCCCGGAATGAAAAACTGTTTTTT. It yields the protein CASSEARGPRNEKLFF.

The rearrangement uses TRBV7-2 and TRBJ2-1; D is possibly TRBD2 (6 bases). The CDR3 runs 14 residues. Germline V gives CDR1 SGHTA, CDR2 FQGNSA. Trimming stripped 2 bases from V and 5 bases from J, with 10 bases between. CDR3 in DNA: TGTGCCAGCAGCTTAAGTAGCGGAAACAATGAGCAGTTCTTC. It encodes CASSLSSGNNEQFF.

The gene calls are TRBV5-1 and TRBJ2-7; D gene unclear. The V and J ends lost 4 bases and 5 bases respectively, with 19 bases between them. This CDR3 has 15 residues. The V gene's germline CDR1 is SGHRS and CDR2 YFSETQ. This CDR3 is CASSPLQHVRHEQYF. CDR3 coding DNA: TGCGCCAGCAGCCCATTACAGCACGTTAGGCACGAGCAGTACTTC.

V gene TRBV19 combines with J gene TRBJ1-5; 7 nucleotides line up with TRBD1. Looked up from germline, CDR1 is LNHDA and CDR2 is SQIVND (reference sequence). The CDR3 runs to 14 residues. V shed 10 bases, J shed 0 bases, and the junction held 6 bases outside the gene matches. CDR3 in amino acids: CATVDRDSNQPQHF. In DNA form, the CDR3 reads TGTGCCACCGTAGACAGGGATAGCAATCAGCCCCAGCATTTT.

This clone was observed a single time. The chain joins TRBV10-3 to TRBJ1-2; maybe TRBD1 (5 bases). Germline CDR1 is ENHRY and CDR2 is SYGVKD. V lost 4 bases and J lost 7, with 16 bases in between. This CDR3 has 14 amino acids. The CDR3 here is CAISGGGNSRGYTF. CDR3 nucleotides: TGTGCCATCAGTGGGGGGGGGAATTCCCGTGGCTACACCTTC.

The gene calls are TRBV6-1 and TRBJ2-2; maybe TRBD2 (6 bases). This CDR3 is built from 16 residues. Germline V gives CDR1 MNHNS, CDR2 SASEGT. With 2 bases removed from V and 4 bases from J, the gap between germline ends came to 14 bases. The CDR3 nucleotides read TGTGCCAGCAGTGAAATAGTGACTAGGGGCACCGGGGAGCTGTTTTTT. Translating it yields CASSEIVTRGTGELFF.

DNA for the CDR3: TGTGCCAGCAGCGTACTGAGAGGAAATGAGCAGTTCTTC. Amino acid sequence: CASSVLRGNEQFF. The chain recombines TRBV7-2 with TRBJ2-1; D unresolved. The germline gives CDR1 SGHTA, CDR2 FQGNSA. The CDR3 totals 13 residues. V was pared by 5 bases and J by 7 bases, with 12 bases between.

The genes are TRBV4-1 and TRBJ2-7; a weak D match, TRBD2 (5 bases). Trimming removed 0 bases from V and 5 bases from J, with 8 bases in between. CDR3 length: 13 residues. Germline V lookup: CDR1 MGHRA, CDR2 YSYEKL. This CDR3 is CASSQESGNEQYF. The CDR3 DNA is TGCGCCAGCAGCCAAGAATCCGGGAACGAGCAGTACTTC.

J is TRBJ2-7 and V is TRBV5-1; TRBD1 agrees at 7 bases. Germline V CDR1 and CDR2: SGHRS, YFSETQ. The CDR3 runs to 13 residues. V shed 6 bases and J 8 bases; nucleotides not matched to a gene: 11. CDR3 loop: CASNSRQGKQQYF. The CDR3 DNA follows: TGCGCCAGCAATTCGAGACAGGGTAAGCAGCAGTACTTC. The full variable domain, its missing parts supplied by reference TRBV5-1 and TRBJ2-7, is KAGVTQTPRYLIKTRGQQVTLSCSPISGHRSVSWYQQTPGQGLQFLFEYFSETQRNKGNFPGRFSGRQFSNSRSEMNVSTLELGDSALYLCASNSRQGKQQYFGPGTRLTVT.

CDR3 in amino acids: CASSYTPGQGSNTIYF. In DNA, the CDR3 is TGTGCCAGCAGTTACACACCGGGACAGGGGTCAAACACCATATATTTT. The chain is built from TRBV6-6 and TRBJ1-3; 10 bases line up with TRBD1. V trimming: 2 bases; J trimming: 6 bases; junction bases outside the gene matches: 7. This CDR3 has 16 residues. CDR1 is MNHNY, CDR2 SVGAGI, per germline (reference sequence).

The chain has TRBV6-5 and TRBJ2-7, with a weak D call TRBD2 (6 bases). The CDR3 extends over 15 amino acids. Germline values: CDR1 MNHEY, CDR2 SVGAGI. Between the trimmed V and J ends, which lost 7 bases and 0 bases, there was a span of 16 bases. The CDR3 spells CASKPFGGSSYEQYF. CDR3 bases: TGTGCCAGCAAACCTTTTGGGGGGAGCTCCTACGAGCAGTACTTC.

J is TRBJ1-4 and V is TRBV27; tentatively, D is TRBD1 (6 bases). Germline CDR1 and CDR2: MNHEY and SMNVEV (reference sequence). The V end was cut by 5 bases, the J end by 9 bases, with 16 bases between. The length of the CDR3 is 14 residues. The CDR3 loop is CASSNRDTDKKLFF. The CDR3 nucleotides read TGTGCCAGCAGTAACCGGGACACTGATAAAAAACTGTTTTTT.

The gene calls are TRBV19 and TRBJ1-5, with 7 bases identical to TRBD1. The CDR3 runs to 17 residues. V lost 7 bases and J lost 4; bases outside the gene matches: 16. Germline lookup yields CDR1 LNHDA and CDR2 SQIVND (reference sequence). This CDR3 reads CASTNLGSGQTNQPQHF. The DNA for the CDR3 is TGTGCCAGTACTAATCTCGGTTCGGGACAGACGAATCAGCCCCAGCATTTT.

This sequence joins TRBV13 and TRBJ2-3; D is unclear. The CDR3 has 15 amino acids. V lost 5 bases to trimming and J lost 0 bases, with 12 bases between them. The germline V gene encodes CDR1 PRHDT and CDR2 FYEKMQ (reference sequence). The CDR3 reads CASSIRLPSTDTQYF. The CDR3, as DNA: TGTGCCAGCAGCATCAGGTTACCTAGCACAGATACGCAGTATTTT.

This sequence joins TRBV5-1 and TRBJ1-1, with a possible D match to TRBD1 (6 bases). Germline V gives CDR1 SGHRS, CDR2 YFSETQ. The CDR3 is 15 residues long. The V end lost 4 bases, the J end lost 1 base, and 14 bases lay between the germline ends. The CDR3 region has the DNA TGCGCCAGCAGCCCGCGGACAGAGACGAACACTGAAGCTTTCTTT. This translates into CASSPRTETNTEAFF.

CDR3 residues: CSFRTPGQDAGELFF. The CDR3 DNA follows: TGCAGCTTCCGAACCCCGGGACAGGATGCCGGGGAGCTGTTTTTT. The chain has TRBV29-1 and TRBJ2-2, with 8 bases aligning to TRBD1. The germline CDR1 and CDR2 sequences are SQVTM and ANQGSEA. Unmatched junction bases numbered 14, after V lost 8 bases and J lost 6 bases. The CDR3 has 15 residues.

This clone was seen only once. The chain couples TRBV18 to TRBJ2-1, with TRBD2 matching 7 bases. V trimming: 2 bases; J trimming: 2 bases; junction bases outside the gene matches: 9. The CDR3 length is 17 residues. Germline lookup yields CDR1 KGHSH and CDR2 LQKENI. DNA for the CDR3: TGTGCCAGCTCACCAATCTCTAGCGGAGCGACCTACAATGAGCAGTTCTTC. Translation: CASSPISSGATYNEQFF.

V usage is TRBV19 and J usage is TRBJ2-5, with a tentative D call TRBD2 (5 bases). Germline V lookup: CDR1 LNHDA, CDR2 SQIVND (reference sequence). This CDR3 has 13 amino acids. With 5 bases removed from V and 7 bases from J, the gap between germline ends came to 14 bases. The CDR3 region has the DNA TGTGCCAGTAGTCCAAGGACTGGGATGACCCAGTACTTC. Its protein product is CASSPRTGMTQYF.

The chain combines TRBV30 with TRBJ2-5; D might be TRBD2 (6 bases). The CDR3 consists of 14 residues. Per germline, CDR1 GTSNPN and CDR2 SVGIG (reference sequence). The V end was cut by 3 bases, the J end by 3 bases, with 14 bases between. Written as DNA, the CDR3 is TGTGCCTGGAGCCGCACTGGACTAAAAGAGACCCAGTACTTC. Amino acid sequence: CAWSRTGLKETQYF.

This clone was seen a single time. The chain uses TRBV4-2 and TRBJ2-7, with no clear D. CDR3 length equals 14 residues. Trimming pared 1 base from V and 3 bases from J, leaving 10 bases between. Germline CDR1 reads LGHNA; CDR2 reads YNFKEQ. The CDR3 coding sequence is TGTGCCAGCAGCCAAGCCGCGATCAACTACGAGCAGTACTTC. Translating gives CASSQAAINYEQYF.

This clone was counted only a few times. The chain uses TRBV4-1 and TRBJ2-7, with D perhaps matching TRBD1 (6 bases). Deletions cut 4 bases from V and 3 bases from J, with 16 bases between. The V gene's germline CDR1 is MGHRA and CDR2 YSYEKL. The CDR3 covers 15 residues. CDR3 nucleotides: TGCGCCAGCAGCCGAGAAAGACAGGCCGACTACGAGCAGTACTTC. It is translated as CASSRERQADYEQYF.

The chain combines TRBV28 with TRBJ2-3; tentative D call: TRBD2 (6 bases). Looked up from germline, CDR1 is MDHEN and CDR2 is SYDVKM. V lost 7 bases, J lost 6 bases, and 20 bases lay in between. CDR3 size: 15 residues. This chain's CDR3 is CASTRLASLTDTQYF. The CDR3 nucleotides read TGTGCCAGCACCCGCCTAGCGAGCCTCACCGATACGCAGTATTTT.

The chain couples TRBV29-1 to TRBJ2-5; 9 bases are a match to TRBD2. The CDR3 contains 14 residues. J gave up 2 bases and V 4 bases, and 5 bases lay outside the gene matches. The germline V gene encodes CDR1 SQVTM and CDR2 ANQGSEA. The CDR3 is CSVGRLAGQETQYF. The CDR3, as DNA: TGCAGCGTTGGTCGGCTAGCGGGACAAGAGACCCAGTACTTC.

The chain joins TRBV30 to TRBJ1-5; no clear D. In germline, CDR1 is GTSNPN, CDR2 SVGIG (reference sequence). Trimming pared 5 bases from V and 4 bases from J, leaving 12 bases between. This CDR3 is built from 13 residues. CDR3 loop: CAWGDPGNQPQHF. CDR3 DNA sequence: TGTGCCTGGGGAGACCCGGGGAATCAGCCCCAGCATTTT.